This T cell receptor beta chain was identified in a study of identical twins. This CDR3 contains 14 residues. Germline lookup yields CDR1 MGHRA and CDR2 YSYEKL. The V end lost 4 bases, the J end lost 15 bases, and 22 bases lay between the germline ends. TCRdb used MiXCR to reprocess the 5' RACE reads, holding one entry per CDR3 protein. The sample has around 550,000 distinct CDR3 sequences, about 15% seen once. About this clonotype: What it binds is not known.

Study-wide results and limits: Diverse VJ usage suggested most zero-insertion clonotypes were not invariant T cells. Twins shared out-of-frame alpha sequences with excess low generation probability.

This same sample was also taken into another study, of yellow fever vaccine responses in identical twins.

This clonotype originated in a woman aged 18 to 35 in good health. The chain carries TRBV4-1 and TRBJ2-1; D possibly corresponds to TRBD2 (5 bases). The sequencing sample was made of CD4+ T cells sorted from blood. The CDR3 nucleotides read TGCGCCAGCAGCCTACGGACTCTAGCCAAAGTCCTGTTCTTC. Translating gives CASSLRTLAKVLFF.